These 19 T cell receptor beta chains came from one sample sequenced in a study of early T cells in non-severe SARS-CoV-2 infection. TCRdb passed the 5' RACE reads through MiXCR, listing each CDR3 protein once. The sample lists over 70,000 distinct CDR3 sequences; roughly an eighth were seen once. The sample taken for sequencing was whole blood. These receptors all come from an adult who was a healthcare worker with PCR-confirmed SARS-CoV-2 infection or an uninfected control (not recorded which).

The chain employs TRBV27 and TRBJ1-2, with a tentative D call TRBD1 (5 bases). Trimming shortened V by 3 bases and J by 7 bases, and 15 bases separated the two germline ends. The CDR3 is 14 amino acids. The V gene's germline CDR1 is MNHEY and CDR2 SMNVEV (reference sequence). The CDR3 reads CASSFTQGAGGYTF. The CDR3 coding sequence is TGTGCCAGCAGTTTTACCCAGGGCGCGGGTGGCTACACCTTC.

This clonotype showed up just a few times. This sequence joins TRBV5-1 and TRBJ1-2; D is undetermined. Germline CDR1 reads SGHRS; CDR2 reads YFSETQ. Trimming shortened V by 5 bases and J by 1 base, and 9 bases separated the two germline ends. CDR3 size: 13 residues. DNA for the CDR3: TGCGCCAGCAGGGTTTACGGTAACTATGGCTACACCTTC. Translating it yields CASRVYGNYGYTF.

This clonotype was seen more than once but under ten times. The V gene is TRBV7-9, the J gene TRBJ1-4; D perhaps matches TRBD1 (5 bases). Germline CDR1 is SEHNR and CDR2 is FQNEAQ (reference sequence). The CDR3 is 15 amino acids. Trimming pared 5 bases from V and 3 bases from J, leaving 13 bases between. The CDR3 DNA reads as TGTGCCAGCAGCCCTACCGGGACCTCTAATGAAAAACTGTTTTTT. Protein product: CASSPTGTSNEKLFF.

This clonotype occurred many times. J is TRBJ1-2 and V is TRBV4-2; 9 positions agree with TRBD1. The trim removed 1 base at V and 3 bases at J, leaving 3 bases unmatched. CDR3 length equals 15 residues. Germline CDR1 reads LGHNA; CDR2 reads YNFKEQ. This CDR3 reads CASSQGGDRDYGYTF. The DNA of the CDR3 is TGTGCCAGCAGCCAAGGGGGGGACAGGGACTATGGCTACACCTTC.

This clonotype was counted a few times. The chain joins TRBV2 to TRBJ2-3, with D perhaps TRBD2 (5 bases). The CDR3 consists of 15 residues. From germline, CDR1 is SNHLY and CDR2 FYNNEI. Trimming stripped 6 bases from V and 0 bases from J, with 13 bases between. CDR3 loop: CASSIGGTSTDTQYF. The CDR3, as DNA: TGTGCCAGCAGCATCGGAGGCACTAGCACAGATACGCAGTATTTT.

This clonotype was detected many times. The rearrangement links TRBV3-1 to TRBJ2-7; D gene unclear. V was shortened by 0 bases and J by 6 bases, with 6 bases between the two germline ends. Germline V lookup: CDR1 LGHDT, CDR2 YNNKEL (reference sequence). The CDR3 has 12 amino acids. CDR3 DNA: TGTGCCAGCAGCCAAGATCGGCTCGAGCAGTACTTC. Its translation is CASSQDRLEQYF.

This clonotype was seen repeatedly, ten times or more. Its ends do not fully match the called genes, so a read error is possible. The rearrangement uses TRBV29-1 and TRBJ2-1; no definite D call. The CDR3 has 10 residues. Germline values: CDR1 SQVTM, CDR2 ANQGSEA. CDR3 DNA sequence: TGCAGCGTTGAGCTCAAGGGTCCGATCTTC. Protein: CSVELKGPIF.

The J gene is TRBJ1-1, the V gene TRBV6-4; D not certain. Trimming stripped 6 bases from V and 2 bases from J, with 10 bases between. Looked up from germline, CDR1 is MRHNA and CDR2 is SNTAGT. The CDR3 spans 13 residues. The CDR3 nucleotides read TGTGCCAGCAGCCCCGGGGTCAACACTGAAGCTTTCTTT. Translation: CASSPGVNTEAFF.

The chain has TRBV9 and TRBJ1-1; no reliable D call. Germline assignment: CDR1 SGDLS and CDR2 YYNGEE. V lost 4 bases, J lost 0 bases, and 4 bases lay in between. This CDR3 region has 12 residues. As DNA, the CDR3 is TGTGCCAGCAGCCCAGTGAACACTGAAGCTTTCTTT. Protein sequence: CASSPVNTEAFF.

The genes are TRBV19 and TRBJ2-1; TRBD2 agrees at 8 bases. Germline V gives CDR1 LNHDA, CDR2 SQIVND (reference sequence). Trimming cost V 7 bases and J 2 bases; bases outside gene matches: 10. This CDR3 is 16 amino acids long. The CDR3 here is CASTAGGALTYNEQFF. The DNA of the CDR3 is TGTGCCAGTACCGCCGGGGGGGCCCTGACCTACAATGAGCAGTTCTTC.

This clonotype has only a few counts. The CDR3 sequence: CASSRGQEQETQYF. For the CDR3, the DNA is TGTGCCAGCAGCCGTGGACAGGAACAAGAGACCCAGTACTTC. The rearrangement uses TRBV5-5 and TRBJ2-5; 7 nucleotides align to TRBD1. There are 14 residues in the CDR3. Germline V gene lookup returns CDR1 SGHKS and CDR2 YYEKEE (reference sequence). Germline trimming cut 4 bases from V and 2 bases from J; bases unmatched to any gene: 5.

This clonotype was picked up a small number of times. V gene TRBV7-9 combines with J gene TRBJ1-5, with no clear D. Germline loops: CDR1 SEHNR, CDR2 FQNEAQ (reference sequence). The V end was cut by 4 bases, the J end by 6 bases, with 13 bases between. The CDR3 runs to 14 residues. CDR3 region: CASSSALSGQPQHF. CDR3 sequence (DNA): TGTGCCAGCAGCTCTGCCCTATCAGGTCAGCCCCAGCATTTT. The whole variable domain, remainder taken from reference TRBV7-9 and TRBJ1-5, is DTGVSQNPRHKITKRGQNVTFRCDPISEHNRLYWYRQTLGQGPEFLTYFQNEAQLEKSRLLSDRFSAERPKGSFSTLEIQRTEQGDSAMYLCASSSALSGQPQHFGDGTRLSIL.

The chain carries TRBV27 and TRBJ1-2; 8 bases fit TRBD1. Looked up from germline, CDR1 is MNHEY and CDR2 is SMNVEV (reference sequence). The CDR3 is 13 amino acids. Trimming cost V 6 bases and J 8 bases; bases outside gene matches: 8. The CDR3 coding sequence is TGTGCCAGCAGCTCAAGGACAGGGTCCGGCTACACCTTC. It yields the protein CASSSRTGSGYTF.

This chain links TRBV7-9 with TRBJ2-3, with a tentative D call TRBD2 (6 bases). Trimming cost V 6 bases and J 2 bases, with 12 bases left between them. CDR1 SEHNR and CDR2 FQNEAQ come from the germline V gene (reference sequence). The length of the CDR3 is 14 residues. DNA of the CDR3: TGTGCCAGCAGTCCTGGCGGGGACACAGATACGCAGTATTTT. It specifies CASSPGGDTDTQYF.

The rearrangement joins TRBV18 to TRBJ2-3; the match to TRBD1 covers 8 bases. Germline-derived CDR1 and CDR2 are KGHSH and LQKENI. This CDR3 is built from 16 residues. J lost 3 bases, V lost 1 base, and 6 bases had no gene match. CDR3 nucleotide sequence: TGTGCCAGCTCACCACGGGACAGGCGACGGACAGATACGCAGTATTTT. It encodes CASSPRDRRRTDTQYF.

This clonotype was detected only a few times. The rearrangement uses TRBV7-9 and TRBJ1-3; D is undetermined. The CDR3 is made up of 16 amino acids. Germline values: CDR1 SEHNR, CDR2 FQNEAQ (reference sequence). V lost 10 bases and J 4 bases, leaving 23 bases between the germline ends. DNA of the CDR3: TGTGCCACAAGTCAAAGCCTCTTGCGGAGAGGAAACACCATATATTTT. Its protein is CATSQSLLRRGNTIYF.

This clonotype appeared a few times. V usage is TRBV5-1 and J usage is TRBJ1-2; no clear D gene. Trimming took 4 bases from V and 12 from J, leaving 25 bases between them. The CDR3 runs 15 residues. Germline assignment: CDR1 SGHRS and CDR2 YFSETQ. The CDR3 sequence is CASSPGIGTKATNTF. The CDR3 DNA is TGCGCCAGCAGCCCTGGGATCGGCACAAAGGCTACAAACACCTTC.

In this sample, this clonotype turned up a few times. This chain uses TRBV15 with TRBJ2-7; D could derive from TRBD1 or TRBD2 (5 bases each). This CDR3 is 15 amino acids long. The germline V gene has CDR1 LNHNV and CDR2 YYDKDF (reference sequence). V lost 0 bases and J 2 bases, leaving 11 bases between the germline ends. The CDR3 loop reads CATSRDLGTPYEQYF. In nucleotides, the CDR3 is TGTGCCACCAGCAGAGATCTAGGGACGCCCTACGAGCAGTACTTC.

This rearrangement joins TRBV29-1 to TRBJ2-6; D may be TRBD2 (5 bases). Germline values: CDR1 SQVTM, CDR2 ANQGSEA. The CDR3 has 13 residues. Here the CDR3 reads CNVGLSGANVLTF. The CDR3 coding sequence is TGCAACGTCGGACTTTCTGGGGCCAACGTCCTGACTTTC.